These 30 T cell receptor beta chains came from one sample sequenced in a study of T cells in Graves' hyperthyroidism and ophthalmopathy. The investigators amplified TCR beta CDR3 regions from RNA transcripts. An initial round of RT-PCR targeting the TCR CDR3 relied on the HTBI primer set. TCRdb fed the multiplex PCR reads into MiXCR, producing one record per CDR3 protein. Among approximately 98,000 distinct CDR3 sequences, roughly 39% were seen once, and the ten largest hold 10%. Source material: peripheral blood or thyroid tissue (not recorded which). The receptors stem from a woman aged 30 to 39 with Graves' hyperthyroidism.

The table lists this clonotype with many counts. The chain links TRBV3-1 to TRBJ1-2; 8 bases match TRBD1. CDR1 and CDR2 (germline): LGHDT, YNNKEL (reference sequence). This CDR3 is built from 15 residues. J was trimmed by 4 bases and V by 0 bases; bases with no gene match: 4. The CDR3 DNA reads TGTGCCAGCAGCCAAGAGGCAGGGGGCGTCTATGGCTACACCTTC. This encodes CASSQEAGGVYGYTF.

In this sample, this clonotype turned up many times. This chain links TRBV7-9 with TRBJ2-5; D remains unclear. Between the trimmed V and J ends, which lost 1 base and 2 bases, there was a span of 5 bases. The CDR3 loop spans 13 amino acids. Per the germline V gene, CDR1 is SEHNR and CDR2 is FQNEAQ (reference sequence). The CDR3 region is CASSLGEQETQYF. CDR3 nucleotide sequence: TGTGCCAGCAGCTTAGGGGAACAAGAGACCCAGTACTTC.

This clonotype was seen at least ten times. The chain uses TRBV20-1 and TRBJ2-7; D not resolved. Trimming cost V 1 base and J 6 bases, with 7 bases left between them. Germline CDR1 and CDR2: DFQATT and SNEGSKA (reference sequence). There are 11 residues in the CDR3. The CDR3 DNA reads TGCAGTGCTAGAGGGCTGATCGAGCAGTACTTC. Its translation: CSARGLIEQYF.

This clonotype came up many times. The rearrangement joins TRBV5-1 to TRBJ1-5, with D possibly being TRBD1 (6 bases). From germline, CDR1 is SGHRS and CDR2 YFSETQ. The CDR3 covers 16 residues. V lost 0 bases and J 7 bases, leaving 17 bases between the germline ends. The CDR3 sequence is CASSLEGTSGGQPQHF. CDR3 DNA sequence: TGCGCCAGCAGCTTGGAGGGGACATCCGGGGGGCAGCCCCAGCATTTT.

This clonotype occurred many times. The chain recombines TRBV7-3 with TRBJ2-7; maybe TRBD2 (7 bases). The CDR3 runs to 14 residues. V was pared by 2 bases and J by 5 bases, with 13 bases between. The germline V gene has CDR1 SGHTA and CDR2 FQGTGA. The CDR3 coding sequence is TGTGCCAGCAGCTTAGGTCCGGGGGGCCACGAGCAGTACTTC. It encodes CASSLGPGGHEQYF. Drawing the rest from reference TRBV7-3 and TRBJ2-7, the complete variable domain is GAGVSQTPSNKVTEKGKYVELRCDPISGHTALYWYRQSLGQGPEFLIYFQGTGAADDSGLPNDRFFAVRPEGSVSTLKIQRTERGDSAVYLCASSLGPGGHEQYFGPGTRLTVT.

This clonotype was counted at least ten times. The chain is built from TRBV7-9 and TRBJ1-2, with unresolved D. This CDR3 contains 13 residues. The V and J ends lost 1 base and 1 base respectively, with 4 bases between them. The germline V gene has CDR1 SEHNR and CDR2 FQNEAQ (reference sequence). The CDR3 coding sequence is TGTGCCAGCAGCTTAGGGAATAACTATGGCTACACCTTC. Its protein is CASSLGNNYGYTF. The complete variable domain, with remaining parts taken from reference TRBV7-9 and TRBJ1-2, reads DTGVSQNPRHKITKRGQNVTFRCDPISEHNRLYWYRQTLGQGPEFLTYFQNEAQLEKSRLLSDRFSAERPKGSFSTLEIQRTEQGDSAMYLCASSLGNNYGYTFGSGTRLTVV.

This chain links TRBV7-2 with TRBJ1-4; no firm D call. CDR3 length equals 13 residues. V lost 2 bases to trimming and J lost 3 bases, with 4 bases between them. Germline V lookup: CDR1 SGHTA, CDR2 FQGNSA. DNA for the CDR3: TGTGCCAGCAGCTTACAAGCTAATGAAAAACTGTTTTTT. Protein: CASSLQANEKLFF.

The rearrangement joins TRBV20-1 to TRBJ2-2, with 7 bases aligning to TRBD2. V lost 3 bases to trimming and J lost 9 bases; unmatched junction nucleotides: 16. There are 16 residues in the CDR3. From germline, CDR1 is DFQATT and CDR2 SNEGSKA (reference sequence). Written as DNA, the CDR3 is TGCAGTGCTAGTACGGGACTATCAGTCGGTTTTCGGGAGCTGTTTTTT. Amino acid sequence: CSASTGLSVGFRELFF.

J is TRBJ1-2 and V is TRBV27; a weak D match, TRBD1 (5 bases). Trimming removed 8 bases at V and 2 bases at J, with 15 bases between. The CDR3 extends over 14 amino acids. The germline V gene has CDR1 MNHEY and CDR2 SMNVEV (reference sequence). CDR3 nucleotide sequence: TGTGCCAGCGGGATCGAGGGGAGGAACTATGGCTACACCTTC. This encodes CASGIEGRNYGYTF.

This clonotype was detected ten times or more. This chain links TRBV15 with TRBJ2-2; 10 bases match TRBD1. This CDR3 has 15 residues. The trim removed 8 bases at V and 4 bases at J, leaving 7 bases unmatched. The germline V gene has CDR1 LNHNV and CDR2 YYDKDF (reference sequence). The CDR3 DNA reads as TGTGCCACCGGGAGGGACAGGGGCCCCACCGGGGAGCTGTTTTTT. Its protein is CATGRDRGPTGELFF.

Here the CDR3 reads CASSAGQEAYNEQFF. For the CDR3, the DNA is TGTGCCAGCAGCGCGGGACAGGAGGCCTACAATGAGCAGTTCTTC. The rearrangement uses TRBV5-6 and TRBJ2-1, with TRBD1 matching over 8 bases. The CDR3 length is 15 residues. After removal of 4 bases from V and 2 bases from J, the junction contained 5 bases not matched to a gene. Germline CDR1 is SGHDT and CDR2 is YYEEEE.

This clonotype has a count of ten or more. The chain has TRBV5-5 and TRBJ2-7; D might be TRBD1 (5 bases). Germline V gene sequence: CDR1 SGHKS, CDR2 YYEKEE (reference sequence). The V gene lost 4 bases and the J gene lost 1 base, with 18 bases spanning the gap. This CDR3 region has 16 residues. DNA for the CDR3: TGTGCCAGCAGCCCCTCCGGACACATTATATCCTACGAGCAGTACTTC. It specifies CASSPSGHIISYEQYF.

The DNA for the CDR3 is TGTGCCAGCAGTCCCCCGGGACTTAGACGGGACACTGAAGCTTTCTTT. It encodes CASSPPGLRRDTEAFF. The chain is built from TRBV28 and TRBJ1-1; TRBD1 is a possible D gene (5 bases). Germline values: CDR1 MDHEN, CDR2 SYDVKM. V lost 5 bases, J lost 3 bases, and 19 bases lay in between. There are 16 residues in the CDR3.

At least ten counts were recorded for this clonotype. The chain joins TRBV9 to TRBJ1-4; D perhaps matches TRBD1 (5 bases). Trimming removed 0 bases at V and 1 base at J, with 13 bases between. In germline, CDR1 is SGDLS, CDR2 YYNGEE. The CDR3 consists of 17 residues. CDR3 nucleotides: TGTGCCAGCAGCGTAGCTCCGGGAGGGGTAACTAATGAAAAACTGTTTTTT. Amino acid sequence: CASSVAPGGVTNEKLFF.

In its sample, this clonotype was seen a few times. The chain links TRBV19 to TRBJ1-5; TRBD1 aligns across 9 bases. Germline CDR1 and CDR2: LNHDA and SQIVND (reference sequence). This CDR3 has 16 residues. Trimming removed 5 bases from V and 1 base from J; junction bases left unmatched: 6. DNA of the CDR3: TGTGCCAGTAGTTTTTGGACAGGGGCAAGCAATCAGCCCCAGCATTTT. This sequence encodes CASSFWTGASNQPQHF.

As for this clonotype: The CDR3 end shows no conserved phenylalanine or tryptophan, and so a read error is likely. The DNA is omitted, as the CDR3 cannot be located on it reliably, and the CDR3 follows TCRdb's listing. The chain recombines TRBV7-2 with TRBJ1-1. The germline V gene encodes CDR1 SGHTA and CDR2 FQGNSA. Inclusive of both ends, the CDR3 amounts to 9 amino acids. The chain's CDR3 is CASSHGLAG.

On this clonotype: The junction shows a germline mismatch at one end, possibly a read error. This sequence joins TRBV7-8 and TRBJ2-5, with D maybe TRBD2 (5 bases). CDR3 length equals 13 residues. The germline CDR1 and CDR2 sequences are SGHVS and FQNEAQ. As DNA, the CDR3 is TGCGCCAGCAGCCAAGATGAGGGCCTGCCCCAGTACTTC. Its protein is CASSQDEGLPQYF.

This clonotype was observed at least ten times. The chain is built from TRBV11-2 and TRBJ1-1; D not certain. Deletions cut 1 base from V and 5 bases from J, with 8 bases between. From germline, CDR1 is SGHAT and CDR2 FQNNGV. The CDR3 contains 13 residues. CDR3 sequence reads: CASSLGGWTEAFF. The DNA of the CDR3 is TGTGCCAGCAGCTTAGGAGGCTGGACTGAAGCTTTCTTT.

The sample holds many counts of this clonotype. The chain employs TRBV27 and TRBJ2-6, with D perhaps matching TRBD1 (6 bases). The ends were cut back, 5 bases at V and 0 bases at J, with 8 bases in the middle. CDR1 is MNHEY and CDR2 is SMNVEV in the germline V gene (reference sequence). The CDR3 runs 15 residues. The CDR3 region is CASSPGVSGANVLTF. The CDR3 DNA reads TGTGCCAGCAGTCCAGGGGTCTCTGGGGCCAACGTCCTGACTTTC.

This clonotype was recorded at least ten times. This rearrangement joins TRBV3-1 to TRBJ1-2, with 7 bases identical to TRBD1. V was clipped by 2 bases and J by 5 bases; unmatched bases: 8. The CDR3 loop spans 15 amino acids. Germline CDR1 is LGHDT and CDR2 is YNNKEL (reference sequence). CDR3 protein: CASSQYTGDGYGYTF. The CDR3 DNA reads as TGTGCCAGCAGCCAATACACAGGGGATGGTTATGGCTACACCTTC.

V and J are TRBV2 and TRBJ2-1, with TRBD2 matching 8 bases. From germline, CDR1 is SNHLY and CDR2 FYNNEI. The CDR3 totals 16 residues. V lost 6 bases and J lost 1; bases outside the gene matches: 8. The CDR3 region has the DNA TGTGCCAGCAGACCTGACAGCGGGAGTTCCTACAATGAGCAGTTCTTC. Protein: CASRPDSGSSYNEQFF.

This clonotype has at least ten counts. Here the CDR3 DNA reads TGTGCCAGCAGTTACGGGAATTCACCCCTCCACTTT. It codes for CASSYGNSPLHF. The chain employs TRBV6-5 and TRBJ1-6; D gene unclear. The CDR3 covers 12 residues. V gave up 2 bases and J gave up 7 bases, with 3 bases separating them. Germline values: CDR1 MNHEY, CDR2 SVGAGI.

This clonotype was recorded many times. The rearrangement links TRBV10-3 to TRBJ2-3; D gene unclear. CDR1 is ENHRY and CDR2 is SYGVKD in the germline V gene. This CDR3 spans 15 amino acids. The germline V and J ends were trimmed by 3 bases and 2 bases, with 12 bases remaining between them. CDR3 in DNA: TGTGCCATCAGTGACCCGAAAGGAGCCACAGATACGCAGTATTTT. It encodes CAISDPKGATDTQYF.

The rearrangement uses TRBV20-1 and TRBJ2-5; TRBD2 might be the D (5 bases). Per germline, CDR1 DFQATT and CDR2 SNEGSKA (reference sequence). The CDR3 contains 11 residues. V lost 3 bases and J 9 bases, leaving 11 bases between the germline ends. CDR3 sequence: CSASGNRAQYF. The CDR3 DNA sequence: TGCAGTGCTAGCGGGAATCGGGCCCAGTACTTC.

This clonotype was recorded many times. The rearrangement links TRBV9 to TRBJ2-7, with 8 bases fitting TRBD2. CDR1 and CDR2 from the germline V gene are SGDLS and YYNGEE. The CDR3 loop spans 17 amino acids. The trim removed 4 bases at V and 1 base at J, leaving 13 bases unmatched. CDR3 DNA: TGTGCCAGCAGCCCGCTACGGGGGGGCGCATGGTCCTACGAGCAGTACTTC. This translates into CASSPLRGGAWSYEQYF.

This clonotype was detected ten times or more. J is TRBJ2-7 and V is TRBV2; D unclear. This CDR3 has 17 amino acids. The V and J ends lost 0 bases and 0 bases respectively, with 15 bases between them. Germline CDR1 reads SNHLY; CDR2 reads FYNNEI. Here the CDR3 reads CASSEAVAEYISYEQYF. CDR3 in DNA: TGTGCCAGCAGTGAAGCGGTGGCGGAGTACATCTCCTACGAGCAGTACTTC.

This chain links TRBV4-2 with TRBJ2-7; 10 bases match TRBD2. CDR1 is LGHNA and CDR2 is YNFKEQ in the germline V gene. The trim removed 0 bases at V and 3 bases at J, leaving 2 bases unmatched. The CDR3 consists of 15 residues. This CDR3 reads CASSQEPSGSYEQYF. As DNA, the CDR3 is TGTGCCAGCAGCCAAGAGCCTAGCGGGAGCTACGAGCAGTACTTC.

The table lists this clonotype with a few counts. CDR3 loop: CASSQDRGGYGYTF. CDR3 sequence (DNA): TGCGCCAGCAGCCAAGATAGGGGAGGCTATGGCTACACCTTC. The chain links TRBV4-1 to TRBJ1-2, with D maybe TRBD1 (5 bases). The ends were cut back, 0 bases at V and 4 bases at J, with 9 bases in the middle. This CDR3 region has 14 residues. Germline CDR1 MGHRA, CDR2 YSYEKL.

This chain joins TRBV15 and TRBJ2-2, with D uncertain. CDR1 is LNHNV and CDR2 is YYDKDF in the germline V gene (reference sequence). Between the trimmed V and J ends, which lost 3 bases and 5 bases, there was a span of 10 bases. This CDR3 is built from 14 residues. CDR3 sequence (DNA): TGTGCCACCAGCAGTGAGGTCCCTACCGGGGAGCTGTTTTTT. Protein product: CATSSEVPTGELFF.

On this clonotype: The conserved phenylalanine or tryptophan is not found at the CDR3 terminus, so this likely reflects a read error. The limits of the CDR3 on the DNA are not certain, so only TCRdb's listed CDR3 is given. CDR3 region: CASSKSES. The V call is TRBV12-3 or TRBV12-4, the J call TRBJ2-5. The CDR3 spans 8 residues, counting both ends.